These 23 T cell receptor beta chains share one sample of origin, sequenced in a study of CD8+CD57+ T cells in acquired aplastic anemia (dated by TCRdb to the late 2010s). Expansion of CD8+CD57+ cells had been shown by flow cytometry in the patients chosen for sequencing. For sequencing, an Illumina HiSeq 2000 was employed. TCR beta VDJ combination and CDR3 sequence profiling used genomic DNA as the template. Starting from the raw public reads, TCRdb applied fastp trimming at Q25, assembled clones with MiXCR and retained in-frame beta chains. Each entry merges the rows of one CDR3 protein and shows their most common DNA and genes. In all, the sample holds more than 150,000 distinct CDR3 sequences, and approximately 48% of those were seen once. The top ten clonotypes cover 10% to 15% of the sample. The sequencing input was sorted CD4+, CD8+, or CD8+CD57+ T cells (not recorded which) from PBMCs. The receptors were sampled from a human donor with aplastic anemia.

This clonotype came up many times. In nucleotides, the CDR3 is TGCAGTGCTAGCCGGGGGAACGGTGAGCAGTTCTTC. Translation: CSASRGNGEQFF. J is TRBJ2-1 and V is TRBV20-1; possibly TRBD2 for D (6 bases). From germline, CDR1 is DFQATT and CDR2 SNEGSKA (reference sequence). Trimming took off 3 bases at V and 9 bases at J, with 12 bases between the two ends. The CDR3 totals 12 residues.

This clonotype appeared many times. V is TRBV20-1 and J is TRBJ1-4, with 7 nucleotides matching TRBD1. CDR3 size: 14 residues. V gave up 5 bases and J gave up 8 bases; unmatched junction bases: 11. Germline V gene lookup returns CDR1 DFQATT and CDR2 SNEGSKA (reference sequence). The CDR3 is CSAFRQGVKEKLFF. CDR3 bases: TGCAGTGCTTTTAGACAGGGTGTTAAGGAAAAACTGTTTTTT.

The CDR3 nucleotides are TGTGCCAGCAGAACAGGGGACAGCCCCTACGAGCAGTACTTC. The encoded protein is CASRTGDSPYEQYF. This chain joins TRBV12-3 or TRBV12-4 and TRBJ2-7; TRBD1 aligns across 7 bases. V lost 6 bases and J lost 2; bases outside the gene matches: 7. The CDR3 is 14 amino acids.

There are many counts of this clonotype. The chain combines TRBV6-1 with TRBJ1-1; no definite D call. Trimming removed 8 bases from V and 6 bases from J, with 10 bases in between. CDR1 MNHNS and CDR2 SASEGT come from the germline V gene. CDR3 size: 11 residues. CDR3 bases: TGTGCCAGCGTCACATCGGCTGAAGCTTTCTTT. Translating gives CASVTSAEAFF.

About this clonotype itself: Since the CDR3 does not end with the conserved phenylalanine or tryptophan, this likely comes from a read error. The rearrangement joins TRBV12-5 to TRBJ2-4, with D maybe TRBD1 (7 bases). There are 16 residues in the CDR3. Germline V gene sequence: CDR1 LGHNT, CDR2 FRNRAP. V dropped 5 bases and J dropped 4 bases, with 18 bases sitting between them. DNA of the CDR3: TGTGCTAGTGGTCTCAACCCGACAGGGAGGAAAAACATTCAGTACCTC. The encoded protein is CASGLNPTGRKNIQYL.

This clonotype occurred a few times. A much larger clone is a single base away; this may be a read error. The chain has TRBV10-3 and TRBJ1-2; 7 bases agree with TRBD1. The CDR3 sequence is 14 residues long. After removal of 10 bases from V and 5 bases from J, the junction contained 13 bases not matched to a gene. Germline CDR1 reads ENHRY; CDR2 reads SYGVKD. The CDR3 nucleotides read TGTGCCACCGGGGACAGAGTGAAGGGATATGGCTACACCTTC. Translated, it gives CATGDRVKGYGYTF.

This clonotype appeared many times. The chain carries TRBV12-3 or TRBV12-4 and TRBJ2-2, with D unclear. Trimming removed 5 bases from V and 1 base from J, with 11 bases in between. CDR3 length: 15 residues. DNA for the CDR3: TGTGCCAGCAGTCCCGGAGAAGGGAACACCGGGGAGCTGTTTTTT. Protein product: CASSPGEGNTGELFF.

This clonotype was picked up many times. V is TRBV7-9 and J is TRBJ1-2; D gene uncertain. V gave up 1 base and J gave up 6 bases, with 6 bases separating them. Germline V gives CDR1 SEHNR, CDR2 FQNEAQ (reference sequence). This CDR3 has 12 residues. The CDR3 bases are TGTGCCAGCAGCTTAGAGGTAGATGGCTACACCTTC. As protein: CASSLEVDGYTF.

This clonotype has a count of ten or more. V usage is TRBV19 and J usage is TRBJ1-5; TRBD1 aligns across 9 bases. J was trimmed by 3 bases and V by 2 bases; bases with no gene match: 2. This CDR3 has 15 residues. Germline loops: CDR1 LNHDA, CDR2 SQIVND (reference sequence). In DNA, the CDR3 is TGTGCCAGTAGTATATTACAGGGGGCCAATCAGCCCCAGCATTTT. This translates into CASSILQGANQPQHF. The full variable domain, in which reference TRBV19 and TRBJ1-5 provide the parts outside the CDR3, is DGGITQSPKYLFRKEGQNVTLSCEQNLNHDAMYWYRQDPGQGLRLIYYSQIVNDFQKGDIAEGYSVSREKKESFPLTVTSAQKNPTAFYLCASSILQGANQPQHFGDGTRLSIL.

This clonotype was seen many times. The CDR3 nucleotides are TGTGCCATCAGAGGACTAGCGGGGGACACAGATACGCAGTATTTT. This codes for CAIRGLAGDTDTQYF. V usage is TRBV10-3 and J usage is TRBJ2-3; TRBD2 agrees at 13 bases. The length of the CDR3 is 15 residues. V lost 6 bases and J lost 2; bases outside the gene matches: 2. Germline-derived CDR1 and CDR2 are ENHRY and SYGVKD.

At least ten counts were recorded for this clonotype. The chain is built from TRBV12-3 or TRBV12-4 and TRBJ1-2; D might be TRBD1 (6 bases). The V gene lost 3 bases and the J gene lost 8 bases, with 10 bases spanning the gap. The CDR3 length is 12 residues. CDR3 coding DNA: TGTGCCAGCAGTTTCATCAGGGGCGGCTACACCTTC. Protein product: CASSFIRGGYTF.

The chain links TRBV2 to TRBJ1-5, with 8 bases matching TRBD1. Germline CDR1 reads SNHLY; CDR2 reads FYNNEI. V trimming: 7 bases; J trimming: 7 bases; junction bases outside the gene matches: 6. The CDR3 spans 13 residues. The CDR3 nucleotides read TGTGCCAGCAAGTCAGGGGGCGGGCAGCCCCAGCATTTT. As protein: CASKSGGGQPQHF.

This clonotype showed up many times. This chain connects TRBV5-4 to TRBJ2-3, with 10 positions matching TRBD1. Germline V gene data show CDR1 as SGHNT and CDR2 as YYREEE (reference sequence). J gave up 2 bases and V 2 bases, and 5 bases lay outside the gene matches. The CDR3 covers 16 residues. The CDR3, as DNA: TGTGCCAGCAGCTTTCGGGACAGGGGTCTCACAGATACGCAGTATTTT. As protein: CASSFRDRGLTDTQYF.

The V gene is TRBV24-1, the J gene TRBJ2-6, with D uncertain. CDR1 is KGHDR and CDR2 is SFDVKD in the germline V gene. CDR3 length equals 15 residues. Trimming took off 4 bases at V and 4 bases at J, with 10 bases between the two ends. CDR3 sequence (DNA): TGTGCCACCAGTGACCCCTCCACCGGGGCCAACGTCCTGACTTTC. It translates to CATSDPSTGANVLTF.

In this sample, this clonotype turned up once. The chain links TRBV19 to TRBJ1-6; TRBD1 aligns across 11 bases. V lost 6 bases and J lost 9; bases outside the gene matches: 7. The CDR3 has 15 residues. Germline loops: CDR1 LNHDA, CDR2 SQIVND (reference sequence). CDR3 in amino acids: CASSMRTGGSSPLHF. In DNA, the CDR3 is TGTGCCAGTAGCATGAGGACAGGGGGCTCTTCACCCCTCCACTTT.

The chain joins TRBV24-1 to TRBJ2-5, with D perhaps matching TRBD1 (7 bases). Trimming stripped 3 bases from V and 5 bases from J, with 9 bases between. This CDR3 is 13 amino acids long. Germline V gene lookup returns CDR1 KGHDR and CDR2 SFDVKD. CDR3 nucleotide sequence: TGTGCCACCAGTGATCCAGGGGGGGAGACCCAGTACTTC. Translating it yields CATSDPGGETQYF.

The chain carries TRBV25-1 and TRBJ1-5; D ambiguous. CDR3 size: 14 residues. Germline CDR1 MGHDK, CDR2 SYGVNS. The V end lost 6 bases, the J end lost 2 bases, and 11 bases lay between the germline ends. The CDR3 bases are TGTGCCAGCAGCGACACAACCGGCAATCAGCCCCAGCATTTT. Its protein is CASSDTTGNQPQHF.

The V gene is TRBV9, the J gene TRBJ1-4, with TRBD1 as a possible D gene (5 bases). Germline loops: CDR1 SGDLS, CDR2 YYNGEE. The V end lost 0 bases, the J end lost 5 bases, and 14 bases lay between the germline ends. The CDR3 totals 16 residues. Written as DNA, the CDR3 is TGTGCCAGCAGCGTAGGCGGGGCAGACTCAAATGAAAAACTGTTTTTT. Its translation: CASSVGGADSNEKLFF. Full variable domain (missing parts from reference TRBV9 and TRBJ1-4): DSGVTQTPKHLITATGQRVTLRCSPRSGDLSVYWYQQSLDQGLQFLIQYYNGEERAKGNILERFSAQQFPDLHSELNLSSLELGDSALYFCASSVGGADSNEKLFFGSGTQLSVL.

This clonotype was recorded many times. The chain uses TRBV5-6 and TRBJ1-5; D ambiguous. CDR1 is SGHDT and CDR2 is YYEEEE in the germline V gene. Trimming stripped 2 bases from V and 4 bases from J, with 7 bases between. The CDR3 consists of 13 residues. CDR3 bases: TGTGCCAGCAGCTTTGGGGAGAATCAGCCCCAGCATTTT. This encodes CASSFGENQPQHF.

The CDR3 loop is CASSPLGLGNWNYGYTF. The CDR3 bases are TGTGCCAGCAGCCCTTTAGGCCTGGGCAATTGGAACTATGGCTACACCTTC. V is TRBV7-8 and J is TRBJ1-2; D not certain. Germline CDR1 and CDR2: SGHVS and FQNEAQ. The CDR3 length is 17 residues. Trimming took 5 bases from V and 2 from J, leaving 21 bases between them.

In its sample, this clonotype was seen a few times. The chain combines TRBV9 with TRBJ2-7; the match to TRBD2 covers 12 bases. The CDR3 covers 16 residues. V shed 4 bases, J shed 0 bases, and the junction held 5 bases outside the gene matches. Germline loops: CDR1 SGDLS, CDR2 YYNGEE. The CDR3 DNA reads as TGTGCCAGCAGCACCACGACTAGCGGGAGCTCCTACGAGCAGTACTTC. This translates into CASSTTTSGSSYEQYF. Full variable domain (outside the CDR3, taken from reference TRBV9 and TRBJ2-7): DSGVTQTPKHLITATGQRVTLRCSPRSGDLSVYWYQQSLDQGLQFLIQYYNGEERAKGNILERFSAQQFPDLHSELNLSSLELGDSALYFCASSTTTSGSSYEQYFGPGTRLTVT.

This clonotype was counted at least ten times. V usage is TRBV6-5 and J usage is TRBJ1-5; D gene uncertain. The CDR3 totals 13 residues. V lost 4 bases, J lost 3 bases, and 7 bases lay in between. Germline V gene sequence: CDR1 MNHEY, CDR2 SVGAGI. CDR3: CASSLRFNQPQHF. In DNA, the CDR3 is TGTGCCAGCAGTTTGAGATTCAATCAGCCCCAGCATTTT.

The chain combines TRBV2 with TRBJ1-1; TRBD1 aligns across 9 bases. The CDR3 totals 13 residues. Germline trimming cut 5 bases from V and 7 bases from J; bases unmatched to any gene: 5. Germline CDR1 is SNHLY and CDR2 is FYNNEI. The CDR3 coding sequence is TGTGCCAGCAGTATAAACAGGGGGCATGAAGCTTTCTTT. Translation gives CASSINRGHEAFF. Full variable domain (missing parts from reference TRBV2 and TRBJ1-1): EPEVTQTPSHQVTQMGQEVILRCVPISNHLYFYWYRQILGQKVEFLVSFYNNEISEKSEIFDDQFSVERPDGSNFTLKIRSTKLEDSAMYFCASSINRGHEAFFGQGTRLTVV.